This TCR beta chain originates from a study of shared clonotypes between healthy human individuals. Sequencing used immunoSEQ multiplex PCR; TCRdb keeps in-frame clones, though not all of them. This sample yields 2 million to 3 million clones, of which approximately 93% are seen a single time; 0.35% to 0.45% belongs to the top ten. The split of CD4+ cells yielded CD45RA+ naive and CD45RA-negative memory subsets. Germline CDR1 is MDHEN and CDR2 is SYDVKM. This CDR3 contains 15 residues. Trimming shortened V by 3 bases and J by 4 bases, and 13 bases separated the two germline ends. Source material: naive CD4+ T cells from PBMCs. The subset here: CD45RA+ positively selected. This chain joins TRBV28 and TRBJ2-1; maybe TRBD2 (6 bases). The origin of this receptor is a young man in good health. Some clones in this sample may be carry-over from other donors' samples. For the CDR3, the DNA is TGTGCCAGCAGTTTTGCGGGGAGTAGGTACAATGAGCAGTTCTTC. Amino acid sequence: CASSFAGSRYNEQFF.